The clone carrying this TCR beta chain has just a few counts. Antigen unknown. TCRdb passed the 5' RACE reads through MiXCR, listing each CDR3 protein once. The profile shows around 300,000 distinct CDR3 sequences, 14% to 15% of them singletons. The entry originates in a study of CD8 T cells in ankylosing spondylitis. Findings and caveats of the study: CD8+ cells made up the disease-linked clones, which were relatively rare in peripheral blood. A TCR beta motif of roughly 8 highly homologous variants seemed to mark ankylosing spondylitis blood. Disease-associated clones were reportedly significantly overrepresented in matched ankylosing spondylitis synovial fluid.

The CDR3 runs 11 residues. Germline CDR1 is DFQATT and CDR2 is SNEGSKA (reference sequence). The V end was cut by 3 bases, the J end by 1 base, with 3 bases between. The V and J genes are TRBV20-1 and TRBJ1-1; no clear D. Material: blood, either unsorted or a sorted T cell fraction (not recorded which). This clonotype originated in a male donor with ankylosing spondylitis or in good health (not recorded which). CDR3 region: CSASSNTEAFF. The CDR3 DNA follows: TGCAGTGCTAGTTCGAACACTGAAGCTTTCTTT.